These 30 T cell receptor beta chains came from one sample sequenced in a study of response to subunit inactivated influenza vaccine. In TCRdb, the RT-PCR reads were re-called with MiXCR into one record per CDR3 protein. This sample yields 650,000 to 800,000 distinct CDR3 sequences, of which approximately 15% are seen a single time; around 6.5% belongs to the top ten. The material was PBMCs from blood, obtained approximately 15 days before vaccination. These receptors came from a man aged 50-59 years who received an inactivated influenza vaccine.

This clonotype was recorded many times. This chain uses TRBV5-5 with TRBJ2-2; D call uncertain. V was pared by 1 base and J by 7 bases, with 5 bases between. The CDR3 covers 12 residues. Germline values: CDR1 SGHKS, CDR2 YYEKEE (reference sequence). In DNA form, the CDR3 reads TGTGCCAGCAGCTTGCTTGACGGGGAGCTGTTTTTT. The encoded protein is CASSLLDGELFF.

This clonotype was detected a few times. The V and J genes are TRBV7-2 and TRBJ2-1; D is perhaps TRBD2 (6 bases). Germline assignment: CDR1 SGHTA and CDR2 FQGNSA. This CDR3 has 12 residues. The V gene lost 3 bases and the J gene lost 11 bases, with 11 bases spanning the gap. The CDR3 bases are TGTGCCAGCAGCTTCGGGACTGGGAAGCAGTTCTTC. Its protein product is CASSFGTGKQFF.

J is TRBJ1-2 and V is TRBV6-1, with D possibly TRBD1 on 6 matching bases. The germline V and J ends were trimmed by 6 bases and 7 bases, with 18 bases remaining between them. Per the germline V gene, CDR1 is MNHNS and CDR2 is SASEGT. CDR3 length equals 14 residues. DNA of the CDR3: TGTGCCAGCAGCCTACAGGGATCCCCTAGTGGCTACACCTTC. Translating it yields CASSLQGSPSGYTF.

This clonotype was seen only a few times. The chain couples TRBV7-8 to TRBJ2-5; D might be TRBD2 (7 bases). Germline CDR1 reads SGHVS; CDR2 reads FQNEAQ. The V and J ends lost 5 bases and 4 bases respectively, with 20 bases between them. The CDR3 is made up of 16 amino acids. The CDR3 loop is CASSPRLAGASETQYF. CDR3 in DNA: TGTGCCAGCAGCCCACGCCTCGCGGGGGCGTCAGAGACCCAGTACTTC.

Concerning this clonotype: A much larger clonotype is one base distant, so this may be a read error. The limits of the CDR3 on the DNA are not certain, so only TCRdb's listed CDR3 is given. The chain employs TRBV29-1 and TRBJ2-1; TRBD2 was called by the table and not checked on the DNA. Germline CDR1 reads SQVTM; CDR2 reads ANQGSEA. The CDR3 length equals 11 residues, ends included. CDR3 amino acids: CSVGLGNEQIF.

This clonotype was detected a few times. The genes are TRBV3-1 and TRBJ2-3; 12 nucleotides line up with TRBD2. V lost 0 bases to trimming and J lost 4 bases; unmatched junction nucleotides: 17. CDR1 is LGHDT, CDR2 YNNKEL, per germline (reference sequence). This CDR3 comprises 21 residues. This CDR3 reads CASSQDLLGLAGGLAPDTQYF. CDR3 nucleotides: TGTGCCAGCAGCCAAGACTTATTAGGGCTAGCGGGGGGGCTAGCACCAGATACGCAGTATTTT.

The chain employs TRBV20-1 and TRBJ2-5, with 7 bases identical to TRBD2. Germline-derived CDR1 and CDR2 are DFQATT and SNEGSKA (reference sequence). V dropped 5 bases and J dropped 5; count of bases not matched to a gene: 14. This CDR3 has 15 amino acids. Here the CDR3 reads CSAPALADVWETQYF. The CDR3 coding sequence is TGCAGTGCTCCGGCTCTAGCGGACGTGTGGGAGACCCAGTACTTC.

The J gene is TRBJ1-5, the V gene TRBV5-6; D perhaps matches TRBD1 (6 bases). V was clipped by 6 bases and J by 7 bases, with 14 bases between them. Germline CDR1 reads SGHDT; CDR2 reads YYEEEE. CDR3 length equals 13 residues. The CDR3 protein is CASTEGGNQPQHF. The CDR3 nucleotides read TGTGCCAGCACCGAGGGGGGGAACCAGCCCCAGCATTTT.

This clonotype has a handful of counts. The rearrangement uses TRBV12-3 or TRBV12-4 and TRBJ1-2; 7 bases are a match to TRBD1. V was clipped by 3 bases and J by 5 bases; unmatched bases: 6. The CDR3 extends over 14 amino acids. CDR3 residues: CASSFSLQGYGYTF. In DNA form, the CDR3 reads TGTGCCAGCAGTTTTTCACTACAGGGGTATGGCTACACCTTC.

This clonotype was counted only a few times. The genes are TRBV7-9 and TRBJ1-5, with 8 bases matching TRBD1. Trimming took 3 bases from V and 2 from J; bases not matched to a gene: 6. CDR1 and CDR2 from the germline V gene are SEHNR and FQNEAQ (reference sequence). This CDR3 is 16 amino acids long. CDR3 in amino acids: CASSLSGGARNQPQHF. CDR3 DNA sequence: TGTGCCAGCAGCTTGTCAGGGGGCGCGCGCAATCAGCCCCAGCATTTT.

This clonotype showed up just a few times. The genes are TRBV5-1 and TRBJ2-1; the match to TRBD2 covers 8 bases. The CDR3 is made up of 15 amino acids. V trimming: 4 bases; J trimming: 10 bases; junction bases outside the gene matches: 13. From germline, CDR1 is SGHRS and CDR2 YFSETQ. The CDR3 is CASSLGTSLVDEQFF. The DNA for the CDR3 is TGCGCCAGCAGCCTCGGGACTAGTTTAGTGGACGAGCAGTTCTTC. Looking up the rest from reference TRBV5-1 and TRBJ2-1 gives the full variable domain: KAGVTQTPRYLIKTRGQQVTLSCSPISGHRSVSWYQQTPGQGLQFLFEYFSETQRNKGNFPGRFSGRQFSNSRSEMNVSTLELGDSALYLCASSLGTSLVDEQFFGPGTRLTVL.

This chain uses TRBV20-1 with TRBJ2-7; 11 bases line up with TRBD1. This CDR3 has 15 amino acids. Germline V gene data show CDR1 as DFQATT and CDR2 as SNEGSKA (reference sequence). The trim removed 6 bases at V and 2 bases at J, leaving 9 bases unmatched. In DNA form, the CDR3 reads TGCAGTGCACCGCTAGTGGGACAGGGGGCCTACGAGCAGTACTTC. Protein sequence: CSAPLVGQGAYEQYF.

Only a few counts were recorded for this clonotype. Its ends do not fully match the called genes, so a read error is possible. The V call is TRBV7-9, the J call TRBJ1-1; D unclear. This CDR3 has 13 residues. Germline values: CDR1 SEHNR, CDR2 FQNEAQ (reference sequence). The CDR3 coding sequence is TGTTCCAGCAGGAGGGAAATGAACACTGAAGCTTTCTTT. Its protein is CSSRREMNTEAFF.

This clonotype was found a few times. The rearrangement links TRBV12-3 or TRBV12-4 to TRBJ1-6; 10 bases are a match to TRBD1. The CDR3 has 14 amino acids. Trimming took 6 bases from V and 9 from J; bases not matched to a gene: 5. The CDR3 spells CASRPTGGSSPLHF. The CDR3 DNA sequence: TGTGCCAGCAGGCCGACAGGGGGCAGTTCACCCCTCCACTTT.

The sample holds a few counts of this clonotype. This chain uses TRBV30 with TRBJ1-1; D ambiguous. Germline CDR1 is GTSNPN and CDR2 is SVGIG (reference sequence). Deletions cut 0 bases from V and 3 bases from J, with 8 bases between. The CDR3 consists of 13 residues. DNA for the CDR3: TGTGCCTGGAGTGTAGGCGTGGACACTGAAGCTTTCTTT. Translation: CAWSVGVDTEAFF.

The chain has TRBV5-1 and TRBJ1-2; D not resolved. From germline, CDR1 is SGHRS and CDR2 YFSETQ. The CDR3 contains 11 residues. The V and J ends lost 5 bases and 3 bases respectively, with 5 bases between them. CDR3 nucleotide sequence: TGCGCCAGCAGAAAGGACTATGGCTACACCTTC. Translated, it gives CASRKDYGYTF.

This clonotype was recorded a few times. The rearrangement uses TRBV27 and TRBJ2-7, with D unclear. Germline V gives CDR1 MNHEY, CDR2 SMNVEV (reference sequence). The CDR3 contains 14 residues. Trimming removed 6 bases at V and 2 bases at J, with 14 bases between. CDR3 amino acids: CASSNLGRAYEQYF. CDR3 DNA sequence: TGTGCCAGCAGCAACCTGGGTAGGGCCTACGAGCAGTACTTC.

The CDR3 protein is CASSQAIGTEAFF. CDR3 coding DNA: TGTGCCAGCAGCCAAGCAATAGGGACTGAAGCTTTCTTT. The chain recombines TRBV3-1 with TRBJ1-1; no reliable D call. Germline V gene data show CDR1 as LGHDT and CDR2 as YNNKEL (reference sequence). The CDR3 is 13 amino acids. V dropped 1 base and J dropped 5 bases, with 8 bases sitting between them.

The V call is TRBV7-9, the J call TRBJ1-2; no definite D call. Germline V gene data show CDR1 as SEHNR and CDR2 as FQNEAQ (reference sequence). The CDR3 consists of 14 residues. Trimming left V 5 bases short and J 6 bases short, with 16 bases between. The CDR3 reads CASSAWKDENGYTF. The CDR3 DNA follows: TGTGCCAGCAGCGCTTGGAAAGACGAAAATGGCTACACCTTC.

V gene TRBV28 combines with J gene TRBJ1-6; D is ambiguous. Trimming pared 7 bases from V and 6 bases from J, leaving 10 bases between. The CDR3 length is 13 residues. Germline V CDR1 and CDR2: MDHEN, SYDVKM. For the CDR3, the DNA is TGTGCCAGCACTATCACAGCTAATTCACCCCTCCACTTT. It codes for CASTITANSPLHF.

The chain recombines TRBV6-5 with TRBJ1-3; D uncertain. The germline gives CDR1 MNHEY, CDR2 SVGAGI. There are 16 residues in the CDR3. Trimming pared 0 bases from V and 4 bases from J, leaving 13 bases between. The CDR3 DNA is TGTGCCAGCAGTTACTCTCCGGGGAGGTCCGGAAACACCATATATTTT. Encoded protein: CASSYSPGRSGNTIYF.

This clonotype showed up just a few times. The chain links TRBV6-1 to TRBJ2-5; D may be TRBD1 (6 bases). CDR1 is MNHNS, CDR2 SASEGT, per germline. Trimming stripped 6 bases from V and 0 bases from J, with 11 bases between. CDR3 length equals 14 residues. CDR3 sequence: CASRRQVYQETQYF. DNA for the CDR3: TGTGCCAGCAGGCGACAGGTCTACCAAGAGACCCAGTACTTC.

The chain employs TRBV20-1 and TRBJ2-3; possible D gene TRBD2, 6 bases. Between the trimmed V and J ends, which lost 1 base and 1 base, there was a span of 9 bases. From germline, CDR1 is DFQATT and CDR2 SNEGSKA (reference sequence). The CDR3 consists of 14 residues. The CDR3: CSARAGEGTDTQYF. In nucleotides, the CDR3 is TGCAGTGCTAGAGCGGGGGAAGGCACAGATACGCAGTATTTT.

In its sample, this clonotype was seen a few times. The chain joins TRBV7-3 to TRBJ2-1; perhaps TRBD2 as D (5 bases). V lost 3 bases and J lost 9, with 12 bases in between. Germline CDR1 is SGHTA and CDR2 is FQGTGA. The CDR3 length is 13 residues. CDR3 nucleotides: TGTGCCAGCAGCTTGTATAGCGTGGGTGAGCAGTTCTTC. Its protein is CASSLYSVGEQFF.

V usage is TRBV20-1 and J usage is TRBJ2-3; 12 bases fit TRBD2. J was trimmed by 2 bases and V by 6 bases; bases with no gene match: 3. There are 14 residues in the CDR3. Germline CDR1 reads DFQATT; CDR2 reads SNEGSKA (reference sequence). CDR3 nucleotide sequence: TGCAGTGCACGACTAGCGGGGGCCACAGATACGCAGTATTTT. Translated, it gives CSARLAGATDTQYF.

V is TRBV20-1 and J is TRBJ2-7; 9 nucleotides align to TRBD2. The CDR3 runs 17 residues. V shed 3 bases, J shed 5 bases, and the junction held 17 bases outside the gene matches. Germline V gene data show CDR1 as DFQATT and CDR2 as SNEGSKA (reference sequence). CDR3 nucleotide sequence: TGCAGTGCTAGTGGGCTAGCGGGGAGGGTTAGAATCCACGAGCAGTACTTC. Protein: CSASGLAGRVRIHEQYF.

This clonotype has more than one count but fewer than ten. The J gene is TRBJ1-5, the V gene TRBV7-2; D is unresolved. Trimming removed 5 bases from V and 1 base from J, with 18 bases in between. This CDR3 has 17 amino acids. CDR1 is SGHTA, CDR2 FQGNSA, per germline. The DNA for the CDR3 is TGTGCCAGCAGCCCCCTCCTAGCTGACCGAAGCAATCAGCCCCAGCATTTT. This translates into CASSPLLADRSNQPQHF.

The J gene is TRBJ1-5, the V gene TRBV5-1; possible D gene TRBD1, 6 bases. In germline, CDR1 is SGHRS, CDR2 YFSETQ. The CDR3 runs to 15 residues. V was pared by 0 bases and J by 4 bases, with 11 bases between. In nucleotides, the CDR3 is TGCGCCAGCAGCTTGGACGGACAGAAGAATCAGCCCCAGCATTTT. This codes for CASSLDGQKNQPQHF.

This clonotype was seen repeatedly, ten times or more. This chain connects TRBV5-1 to TRBJ2-1, with D tentatively TRBD2 (5 bases). This CDR3 spans 16 amino acids. From germline, CDR1 is SGHRS and CDR2 YFSETQ. V lost 0 bases and J 5 bases, leaving 15 bases between the germline ends. The CDR3 region has the DNA TGCGCCAGCAGCTTGGGCAGCGGACTCCAGCACAATGAGCAGTTCTTC. The encoded protein is CASSLGSGLQHNEQFF. The full variable domain, in which reference TRBV5-1 and TRBJ2-1 provide the parts outside the CDR3, is KAGVTQTPRYLIKTRGQQVTLSCSPISGHRSVSWYQQTPGQGLQFLFEYFSETQRNKGNFPGRFSGRQFSNSRSEMNVSTLELGDSALYLCASSLGSGLQHNEQFFGPGTRLTVL.

V is TRBV7-8 and J is TRBJ2-7, with a possible D match to TRBD2 (6 bases). V was cut by 4 bases and J by 0 bases, with 13 bases left in between. The germline gives CDR1 SGHVS, CDR2 FQNEAQ. The CDR3 has 15 residues. This chain's CDR3 is CASSSDSGDSYEQYF. CDR3 DNA sequence: TGTGCCAGCAGCTCCGATAGCGGTGACTCCTACGAGCAGTACTTC.